This TCR beta chain derives from a study of vaccination and CD4 T cells after COVID-19. Noted treatment: approximately 9-day PBMC culture with coronavirus spike peptide pools or control peptides (ViraFEST assay). Expanded clonotypes were found by TCR sequencing after peptide-pool stimulation (ViraFEST). Negative selection recovered the CD4+ T cells once they had spent around ten days in culture. Cultured CD4+ T cell DNA underwent sequencing with the Oncomine TCR Beta short-read assay. MiXCR was run by TCRdb on the PCR reads, yielding one entry per CDR3 protein. The data contain roughly 18,000 distinct CDR3 sequences, approximately 63% of them singletons. The V gene lost 6 bases and the J gene lost 3 bases, with 18 bases spanning the gap. The CDR3 loop spans 15 amino acids. CDR1 SEHNR and CDR2 FQNEAQ come from the germline V gene (reference sequence). A remark on this clonotype: Its antigen is undetermined.

The sequenced sample was CD4+ T cells from blood, cultured in vitro. V gene TRBV7-9 combines with J gene TRBJ2-7; possibly TRBD2 for D (6 bases). The receptor's source is a human donor who had recovered from COVID-19. CDR3 in amino acids: CASSPTWGRHYEQYF. The CDR3 DNA reads as TGTGCCAGCAGTCCGACCTGGGGGAGGCACTACGAGCAGTACTTC.